Listed below are T cell receptor beta chains from one sample, sequenced in a study of neoadjuvant anti-PD-1 for oral cavity cancer. Sequenced by immunoSEQ multiplex PCR; TCRdb stores in-frame clones only, minus some. The data show 25,000 to 40,000 clones, 80% seen once. The sequenced sample was PBMCs, obtained after nivolumab (anti-PD-1) treatment. The receptors come from a person aged 35-79 years with oral cavity squamous cell carcinoma. Both conserved end residues are part of each CDR3. The D gene is left open where the match is weak. Clone size appears in some rows only: once, few, many, or a class for an expanded clone.

j_call	clone_size	d_call	v_call	cdr3_nt	cdr3_aa
TRBJ2-2	-	TRBD2	TRBV4-2	TGTGCCAGCAGCCACAGAGCGGGGAACTCAAACACCGGGGAGCTGTTTTTT	CASSHRAGNSNTGELFF
TRBJ2-1	-	-	TRBV13	TGTGCCAGCAGCTTCGGGGTAAATGAGCAGTTCTTC	CASSFGVNEQFF
TRBJ1-4	-	-	TRBV7-2	TGTGCCAGCAGCCGTGGGGGGCCGGGAGAAAAACTGTTTTTT	CASSRGGPGEKLFF
TRBJ2-1	-	-	TRBV7-9	TGTGCCAGCAGCTTTGGTAGGGGCCCGGGGGATGAGCAGTTCTTC	CASSFGRGPGDEQFF
TRBJ2-3	-	TRBD2	TRBV9	TGTGCCAGCAGCGTAGATGAGCGGGGGACTTACACAGATACGCAGTATTTT	CASSVDERGTYTDTQYF
TRBJ2-7	-	TRBD1	TRBV6-6	TGTGCCAGCAGTTACTCTGGGACAGGGGGGTACGAGCAGTACTTC	CASSYSGTGGYEQYF
TRBJ2-2	-	TRBD1	TRBV19	TGTGCCAGTAGCAGGACAGGGTTTTTCACCGGGGAGCTGTTTTTT	CASSRTGFFTGELFF
TRBJ2-1	-	-	TRBV11-1	TGTGCCAGCAGTCAAGGGGCTGCCAATGAGCAGTTCTTC	CASSQGAANEQFF
TRBJ2-2	-	-	TRBV18	TGTGCCAGCTCACCACGGGTCAGCGAAGGGGACACCGGGGAGCTGTTTTTT	CASSPRVSEGDTGELFF
TRBJ1-2	-	TRBD1	TRBV28	TGTGCCAGCAGTTTATGGGTACAGGGGTTCGATATTGGCGGCTACACCTTC	CASSLWVQGFDIGGYTF
TRBJ2-7	-	-	TRBV9	TGTGCCAGCAGCGTCTACCCCGGGGCTCTCTCCTACGAGCAGTACTTC	CASSVYPGALSYEQYF
TRBJ1-2	-	-	TRBV7-9	TGTGCCAGCAGCTTACAGTCGCAAGCTAACTATGGCTACACCTTC	CASSLQSQANYGYTF
TRBJ1-2	-	-	TRBV19	TGTGCCAGTAGCCCCTTGGCACGGATGGACTATGGCTACACCTTC	CASSPLARMDYGYTF
TRBJ1-2	-	-	TRBV6-6	TGTGCCAGCAGCTCGAATCCAGGGTATGGCTACACCTTC	CASSSNPGYGYTF
TRBJ2-5	-	TRBD2	TRBV6-6	TGTGCCAGCAGTTACGGCGGGGGGGCCCAAGAGACCCAGTACTTC	CASSYGGGAQETQYF
TRBJ1-2	-	-	TRBV4-3	TGCGCCAGCAGCCAACAGGGGTATGGCTACACCTTC	CASSQQGYGYTF
TRBJ2-1	-	TRBD2	TRBV18	TGTGCCAGCTCACTCCTAGCGGGGGGGCCCTATGAGCAGTTCTTC	CASSLLAGGPYEQFF
TRBJ2-6	-	-	TRBV7-3	TGTGCCAGCAGCTCCCCCAGGACATACGCAGATACTGGGGCCAACGTCCTGACTTTC	CASSSPRTYADTGANVLTF
TRBJ2-1	few	TRBD2	TRBV28	TGTGCCAGCAGTTCCGCCTGGCGGGGGGGCGAAAATGAGCAGTTCTTC	CASSSAWRGGENEQFF
TRBJ1-1	-	-	TRBV27	TGTGCCAGCAGTTCCACGTGGCGGCAGATGAACACTGAAGCTTTCTTT	CASSSTWRQMNTEAFF
TRBJ2-3	-	-	TRBV11-2	TGTGCCAGCAGCTTAGCGGGGGGCACAGATACGCAGTATTTT	CASSLAGGTDTQYF
TRBJ2-5	once	-	TRBV6-5	TGTGCCAGCAGTCGTCAGGGGCTCCAAGAGACCCAGTACTTC	CASSRQGLQETQYF
TRBJ2-5	-	TRBD1	TRBV2	TGTGCCAGCAGACGGACAGGCGGGGAGACCCAGTACTTC	CASRRTGGETQYF
TRBJ1-5	-	-	TRBV15	TGTGCCACCAGCAGACGACCTCAGGGAGGCAATCAGCCCCAGCATTTT	CATSRRPQGGNQPQHF
TRBJ2-1	-	-	TRBV30	TGTGCCTGGAGTGTAATACTAGACGAGCAGTTCTTC	CAWSVILDEQFF
TRBJ1-2	-	-	TRBV7-2	TGTGCCAGCAGCTTAGGGGACTCAGGGGTTCGGGGCTACACCTTC	CASSLGDSGVRGYTF
TRBJ2-5	-	-	TRBV28	TGTGCCAGCAGTTTATACAGGGTGGGGGAGACCCAGTACTTC	CASSLYRVGETQYF
TRBJ2-5	-	-	TRBV6-4	TGTGCCGGTCCAGCAAGCATTCAAGAGACCCAGTACTTC	CAGPASIQETQYF
TRBJ1-2	-	TRBD1	TRBV11-1	TGTGCCAGCAGCCCACAGGGGAGGATCGATGGCTACACCTTC	CASSPQGRIDGYTF
TRBJ2-1	-	TRBD2	TRBV6-5	TGTGCCAGCAGACTCAGCGGGGACTCCTACAATGAGCAGTTCTTC	CASRLSGDSYNEQFF
TRBJ2-3	medium-sized	-	TRBV6-4	TGTGCCAGCAGCCGGGACAGCACAGATACGCAGTATTTT	CASSRDSTDTQYF
TRBJ1-2	few	TRBD1	TRBV2	TGTGCCAGCAGACGGGACAGCGGCGATGGCTACACCTTC	CASRRDSGDGYTF
TRBJ2-7	-	-	TRBV4-3	TGCGCCAGCAGCCAAGACCCCCGTGAGCAGTACTTC	CASSQDPREQYF
TRBJ2-1	-	-	TRBV9	TGTGCCAGCAGCGTATCCGGGCCAAGCTCCTACAATGAGCAGTTCTTC	CASSVSGPSSYNEQFF
TRBJ1-2	-	TRBD1	TRBV6-5	TGTGCCAGCAGTGCCGGGACAGGGGAGGAGGGCTACACCTTC	CASSAGTGEEGYTF
TRBJ1-1	-	TRBD1	TRBV9	TGTGCCAGCAGCGTAGCCGGGACAGGGTTGGACACTGAAGCTTTCTTT	CASSVAGTGLDTEAFF
TRBJ1-6	-	-	TRBV6-1	TGTGCCAGCAGAGAGGTTTGGGCAGCTGATTCACCCCTCCACTTT	CASREVWAADSPLHF
TRBJ1-1	-	-	TRBV28	TGTGCCAGCAGTTTGGGTTCGTGGGCCATGAACACTGAAGCTTTCTTT	CASSLGSWAMNTEAFF
TRBJ1-6	-	-	TRBV6-1	TGTGCCAGCAGTGCGGCCGAGAGACCCAGCTCCTATAATTCACCCCTCCACTTT	CASSAAERPSSYNSPLHF
TRBJ2-1	-	-	TRBV6-5	TGTGCCAGCAGCGGCGTGAACAATGAGCAGTTCTTC	CASSGVNNEQFF
TRBJ1-1	-	TRBD1	TRBV5-4	TGTGCCAGCAGCCTCTTCGACAGGGGGGGGACTGAAGCTTTCTTT	CASSLFDRGGTEAFF
TRBJ1-1	few	-	TRBV14	TGTGCCAGCAGCCAAGATATCGACAGGAGGGACACTGAAGCTTTCTTT	CASSQDIDRRDTEAFF
TRBJ1-6	-	-	TRBV6-5	TGTGCCAGCAGTTATAAAAACGGACTGGGGTCACCCCTCCACTTT	CASSYKNGLGSPLHF
TRBJ1-6	-	-	TRBV7-9	TGTGCCAGCAGCTTAGGCGGGGGACGATCTAATTCACCCCTCCACTTT	CASSLGGGRSNSPLHF
TRBJ2-3	-	-	TRBV5-4	TGTGCCAGCAGCCACGCGAGAGGGGGGAGGGGCACAGATACGCAGTATTTT	CASSHARGGRGTDTQYF
TRBJ1-6	once	-	TRBV4-1	TGCGCCAGCAGTCCAGGGGTTTCCTATAATTCACCCCTCCACTTT	CASSPGVSYNSPLHF
TRBJ2-7	-	-	TRBV18	TGTGCCAGCTCACCCCGACCGGGAAACTACGAGCAGTACTTC	CASSPRPGNYEQYF
TRBJ1-5	-	-	TRBV7-2	TGTGCCAGCAGCGACTATAGCAATCAGCCCCAGCATTTT	CASSDYSNQPQHF
TRBJ2-1	-	-	TRBV7-6	TGTGCCAGCAGCCTCCCGGGACAACCGGGCAATGAGCAGTTCTTC	CASSLPGQPGNEQFF
TRBJ2-1	few	TRBD1	TRBV5-1	TGCGCCAGCAGCTCGGACAGGGGAAGGGAAGAGCAGTTCTTC	CASSSDRGREEQFF
TRBJ2-7	-	TRBD1	TRBV19	TGTGCCAGTAGTAGACAGGGTGCCTACGAGCAGTACTTC	CASSRQGAYEQYF
TRBJ2-2	-	TRBD2	TRBV5-1	TGCGCCAGCAGCTTGACTAGCGGGGGCCTAATTCCCGGGGAGCTGTTTTTT	CASSLTSGGLIPGELFF
TRBJ2-7	-	-	TRBV5-5	TGTGCCAGCAGCTTGCTCTCGGGTGGAGCGGCCTACGAGCAGTACTTC	CASSLLSGGAAYEQYF
TRBJ2-2	-	-	TRBV27	TGTGCCAGCAGTCCCCTAGGAAACAGGGCCGGGGAGCTGTTTTTT	CASSPLGNRAGELFF
TRBJ2-2	-	-	TRBV4-1	TGCGCCAGCAGCCAAGAGGGACACCCGGGCGGGGAGCTGTTTTTT	CASSQEGHPGGELFF
TRBJ2-5	-	-	TRBV5-4	TGTGCCAGCAGCTTGCCCTATGGGGGAAAAGAGACCCAGTACTTC	CASSLPYGGKETQYF
TRBJ2-5	few	-	TRBV4-1	TGCGCCAGCAGCCCCGGAGGAGGGGGTCGAGAGACCCAGTACTTC	CASSPGGGGRETQYF